This TCR beta chain comes out of a study of spatial heterogeneity in lung cancer. Documented time point: blood at routine non-recurrence follow-up after resection. MiXCR was run by TCRdb on the 5' RACE reads, yielding one entry per CDR3 protein. The data show over 40,000 distinct CDR3 sequences, 12% seen once. The ends were cut back, 6 bases at V and 1 base at J, with 6 bases in the middle. Germline CDR1 MNHEY, CDR2 SVGAGI. The CDR3 covers 12 residues. This sequence originates from a male donor with early-stage non-small cell lung cancer. The V gene is TRBV6-5, the J gene TRBJ1-1; no definite D call. This specimen consisted of PBMCs, obtained at follow-up. The CDR3 region has the DNA TGTGCCAGCAGCCCTCCGAACACTGAAGCTTTCTTT. Its protein product is CASSPPNTEAFF.